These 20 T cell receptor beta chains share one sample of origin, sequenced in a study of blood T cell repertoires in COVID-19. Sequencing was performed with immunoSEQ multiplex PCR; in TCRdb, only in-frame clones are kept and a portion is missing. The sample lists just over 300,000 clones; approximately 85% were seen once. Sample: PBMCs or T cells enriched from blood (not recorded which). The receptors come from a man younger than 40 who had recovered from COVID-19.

The CDR3 spells CAWRQTGSGNTIYF. CDR3 coding DNA: TGTGCCTGGAGACAGACAGGCTCTGGAAACACCATATATTTT. J is TRBJ1-3 and V is TRBV30, with TRBD1 as a possible D gene (6 bases). Trimming left V 3 bases short and J 0 bases short, with 9 bases between. The CDR3 extends over 14 amino acids. Germline assignment: CDR1 GTSNPN and CDR2 SVGIG (reference sequence).

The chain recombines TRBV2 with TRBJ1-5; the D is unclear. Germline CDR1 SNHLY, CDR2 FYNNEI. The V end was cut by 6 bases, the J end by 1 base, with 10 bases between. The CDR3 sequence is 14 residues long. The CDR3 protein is CASSPGRSNQPQHF. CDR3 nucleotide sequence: TGTGCCAGCAGCCCGGGGAGAAGCAATCAGCCCCAGCATTTT. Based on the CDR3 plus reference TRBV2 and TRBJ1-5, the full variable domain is EPEVTQTPSHQVTQMGQEVILRCVPISNHLYFYWYRQILGQKVEFLVSFYNNEISEKSEIFDDQFSVERPDGSNFTLKIRSTKLEDSAMYFCASSPGRSNQPQHFGDGTRLSIL.

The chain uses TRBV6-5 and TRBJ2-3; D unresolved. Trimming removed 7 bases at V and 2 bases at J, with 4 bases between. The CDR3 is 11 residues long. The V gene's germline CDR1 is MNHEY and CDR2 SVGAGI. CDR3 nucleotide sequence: TGTGCCAGCACCCACACAGATACGCAGTATTTT. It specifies CASTHTDTQYF.

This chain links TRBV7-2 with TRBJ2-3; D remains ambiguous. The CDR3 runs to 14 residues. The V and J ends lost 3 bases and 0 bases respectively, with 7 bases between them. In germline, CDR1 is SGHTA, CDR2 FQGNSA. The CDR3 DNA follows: TGTGCCAGCAGCTTTGGGCTAAGCACAGATACGCAGTATTTT. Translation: CASSFGLSTDTQYF.

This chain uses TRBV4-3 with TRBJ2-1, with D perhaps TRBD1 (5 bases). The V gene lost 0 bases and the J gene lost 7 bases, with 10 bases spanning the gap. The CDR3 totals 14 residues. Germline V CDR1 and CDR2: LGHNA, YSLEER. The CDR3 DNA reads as TGCGCCAGCAGCCAAGAGTTCAGGGAAAATGAGCAGTTCTTC. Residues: CASSQEFRENEQFF.

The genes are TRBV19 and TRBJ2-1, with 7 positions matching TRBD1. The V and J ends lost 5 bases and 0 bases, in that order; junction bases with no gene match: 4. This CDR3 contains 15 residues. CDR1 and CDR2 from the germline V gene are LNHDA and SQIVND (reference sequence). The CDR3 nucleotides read TGTGCCAGTAGTTTGACAGGGTACTCCTACAATGAGCAGTTCTTC. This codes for CASSLTGYSYNEQFF. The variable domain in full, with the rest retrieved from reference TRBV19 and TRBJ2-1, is DGGITQSPKYLFRKEGQNVTLSCEQNLNHDAMYWYRQDPGQGLRLIYYSQIVNDFQKGDIAEGYSVSREKKESFPLTVTSAQKNPTAFYLCASSLTGYSYNEQFFGPGTRLTVL.

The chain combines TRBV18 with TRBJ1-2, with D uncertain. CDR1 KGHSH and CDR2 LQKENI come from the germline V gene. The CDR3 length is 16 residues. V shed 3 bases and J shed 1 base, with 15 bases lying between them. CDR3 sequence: CASSPGHDGSNYGYTF. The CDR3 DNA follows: TGTGCCAGCTCACCGGGTCACGACGGGAGTAACTATGGCTACACCTTC.

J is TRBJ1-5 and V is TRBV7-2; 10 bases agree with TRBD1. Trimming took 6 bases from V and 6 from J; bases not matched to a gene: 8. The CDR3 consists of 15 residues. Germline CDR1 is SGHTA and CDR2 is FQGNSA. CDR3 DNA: TGTGCCAGCAGATACGGGACAGGGGAAGGTCAGCCCCAGCATTTT. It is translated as CASRYGTGEGQPQHF.

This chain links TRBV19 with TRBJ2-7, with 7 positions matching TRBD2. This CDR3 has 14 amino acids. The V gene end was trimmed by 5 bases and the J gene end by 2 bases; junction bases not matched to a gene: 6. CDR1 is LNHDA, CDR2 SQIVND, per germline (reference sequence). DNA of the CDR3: TGTGCCAGTAGTGGGCGGGGGAAACCCTACGAGCAGTACTTC. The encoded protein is CASSGRGKPYEQYF.

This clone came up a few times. The CDR3 here is CASSRQTGSLEKLFF. The CDR3 DNA follows: TGCGCCAGCAGCCGGCAGACAGGGAGTTTGGAAAAACTGTTTTTT. The chain links TRBV4-3 to TRBJ1-4; TRBD1 aligns across 7 bases. The CDR3 loop spans 15 amino acids. Germline V gives CDR1 LGHNA, CDR2 YSLEER. V dropped 4 bases and J dropped 8; count of bases not matched to a gene: 10.

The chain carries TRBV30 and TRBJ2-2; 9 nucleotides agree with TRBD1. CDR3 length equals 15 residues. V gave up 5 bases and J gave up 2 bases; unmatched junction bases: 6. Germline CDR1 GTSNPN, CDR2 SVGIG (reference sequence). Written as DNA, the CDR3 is TGTGCCTGGGGAAGACAGGGGGTCAACACCGGGGAGCTGTTTTTT. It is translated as CAWGRQGVNTGELFF.

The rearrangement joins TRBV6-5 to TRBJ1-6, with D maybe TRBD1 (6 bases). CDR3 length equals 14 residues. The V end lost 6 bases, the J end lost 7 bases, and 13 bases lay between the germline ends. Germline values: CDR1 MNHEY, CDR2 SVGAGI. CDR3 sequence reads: CASRWGRGNSPLHF. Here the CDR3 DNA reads TGTGCCAGCAGATGGGGCAGGGGAAATTCACCCCTCCACTTT.

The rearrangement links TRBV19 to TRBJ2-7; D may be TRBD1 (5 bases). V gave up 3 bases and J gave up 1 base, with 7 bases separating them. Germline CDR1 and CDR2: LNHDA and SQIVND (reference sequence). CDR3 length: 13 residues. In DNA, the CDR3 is TGTGCCAGTAGTATGTACAGGTCCTACGAGCAGTACTTC. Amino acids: CASSMYRSYEQYF.

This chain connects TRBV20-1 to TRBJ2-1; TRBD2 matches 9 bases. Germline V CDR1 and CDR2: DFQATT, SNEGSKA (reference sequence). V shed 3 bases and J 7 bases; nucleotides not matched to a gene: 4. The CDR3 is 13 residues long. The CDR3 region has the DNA TGCAGTGCTAGTAGCGGGGGTAATAATGAGCAGTTCTTC. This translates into CSASSGGNNEQFF.

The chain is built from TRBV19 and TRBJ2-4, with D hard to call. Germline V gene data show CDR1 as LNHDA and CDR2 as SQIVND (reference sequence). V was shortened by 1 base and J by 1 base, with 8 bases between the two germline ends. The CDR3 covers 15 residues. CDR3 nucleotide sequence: TGTGCCAGTAGTATAGCCAGGATTGCCAAAAACATTCAGTACTTC. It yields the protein CASSIARIAKNIQYF.

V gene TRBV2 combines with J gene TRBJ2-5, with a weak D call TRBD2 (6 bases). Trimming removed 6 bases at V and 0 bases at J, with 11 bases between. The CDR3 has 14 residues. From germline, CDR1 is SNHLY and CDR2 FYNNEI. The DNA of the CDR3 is TGTGCCAGCAGCGACGGAGGGTACCAAGAGACCCAGTACTTC. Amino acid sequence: CASSDGGYQETQYF.

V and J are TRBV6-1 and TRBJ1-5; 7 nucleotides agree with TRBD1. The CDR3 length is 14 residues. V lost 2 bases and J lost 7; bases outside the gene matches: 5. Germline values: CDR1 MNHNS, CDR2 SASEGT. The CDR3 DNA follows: TGTGCCAGCAGTGAACACAGGGGCGAGCAGCCCCAGCATTTT. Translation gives CASSEHRGEQPQHF.

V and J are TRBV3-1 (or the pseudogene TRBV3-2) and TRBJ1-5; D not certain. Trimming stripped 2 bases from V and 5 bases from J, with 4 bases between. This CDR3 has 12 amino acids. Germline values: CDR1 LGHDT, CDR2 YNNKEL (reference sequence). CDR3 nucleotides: TGTGCCAGCAGCCAAACAGATCAGCCCCAGCATTTT. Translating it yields CASSQTDQPQHF.

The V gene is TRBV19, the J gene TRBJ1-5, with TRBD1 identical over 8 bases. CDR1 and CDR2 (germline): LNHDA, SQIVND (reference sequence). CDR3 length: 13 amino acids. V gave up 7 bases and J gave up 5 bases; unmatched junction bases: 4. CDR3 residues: CASTDRGDQPQHF. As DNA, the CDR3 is TGTGCCAGTACCGACAGGGGAGATCAGCCCCAGCATTTT.

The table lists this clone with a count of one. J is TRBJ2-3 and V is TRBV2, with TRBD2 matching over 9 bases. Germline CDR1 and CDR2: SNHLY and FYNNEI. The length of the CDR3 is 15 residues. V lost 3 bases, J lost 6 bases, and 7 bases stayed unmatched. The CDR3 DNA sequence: TGTGCCAGCAGTGACCATGCGGGGGGGCCTGATACGCAGTATTTT. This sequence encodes CASSDHAGGPDTQYF.